This TCR beta chain was identified in a study of T cells after yellow fever vaccination. Study findings and constraints: High-abundance clonotypes from the bulk population could contaminate FACS-sorted repertoires. Across the CD4 and CD8 compartments, a small share of clonotypes was present in both.

For TCR, cDNA came from 5'RACE template switching, which added a universal primer site and UMIs. TCRdb called the 5' RACE reads again in MiXCR, with one record for every CDR3 protein. Here the sample spans 500,000 to 650,000 distinct CDR3 sequences, about a sixth being singletons. V was trimmed by 6 bases and J by 1 base, leaving 10 bases between them. The length of the CDR3 is 15 residues. A remark on this clonotype: Its specificity is unknown.

The chain has TRBV12-3 or TRBV12-4 and TRBJ2-6; D call uncertain. The sample here was PBMCs, taken around 5 days after the first yellow fever vaccination. The TCR comes from a young man who received the YFV17D yellow fever vaccine. Here the CDR3 DNA reads TGTGCCAGCAGCAGCCTAGGTTCTGGGGCCAACGTCCTGACTTTC. Its translation is CASSSLGSGANVLTF.